This TCR beta chain was recovered during a study of blood T cell repertoires in COVID-19. Across the whole study: Whether acute or convalescent, the COVID-19 samples came from the United States, Italy and Spain. In each case, the material was cDNA or gDNA derived from T cells, B-cell-depleted T cells, or PBMCs.

In germline, CDR1 is SGHVS, CDR2 FQNEAQ. Trimming shortened V by 3 bases and J by 2 bases, and 8 bases separated the two germline ends. The CDR3 sequence is 13 residues long. As handled by the study authors: Reference gene primers were amplified, and this amplification served to estimate nucleated cell counts. TCRdb's table, derived via immunoSEQ multiplex PCR, lists solely in-frame clones and lacks some. Clone size and V and J calls were adopted from that table, with D and trimming inferred from the DNA. The repertoire includes roughly 310,000 clones, approximately 88% of them detected once, and 3.5% to 4.5% sits in the top ten.

The chain employs TRBV7-8 and TRBJ2-7, with D tentatively TRBD2 (6 bases). Source material: peripheral blood. The sequence derives from a woman between 50 and 59 years old with active or convalescent COVID-19. CDR3 residues: CASSFGGTYEQYF. The CDR3 DNA reads as TGTGCCAGCAGCTTCGGCGGGACCTACGAGCAGTACTTC.